The 21 T cell receptor beta chains in this list originate from one sample, sequenced in a study of T cell responses to AZD1222 COVID-19 vaccine. The data were produced by immunoSEQ multiplex PCR, yet TCRdb's version contains in-frame clones alone and is incomplete. The sample has over 130,000 clones; 70% to 90% are singletons. Sequences were derived from peripheral blood, sampled on day 0 of AZD1222 vaccination. Receptor source: an adult in good health.

V and J are TRBV6-5 and TRBJ1-1; D not resolved. The CDR3 is 15 residues long. CDR1 and CDR2 from the germline V gene are MNHEY and SVGAGI. The ends were cut back, 2 bases at V and 1 base at J, with 11 bases in the middle. The CDR3 region has the DNA TGTGCCAGCAGTTACGGTCCAGCCCCGAACACTGAAGCTTTCTTT. Translated, it gives CASSYGPAPNTEAFF.

This clone was seen just once. The rearrangement uses TRBV29-1 and TRBJ2-1; TRBD2 matches 8 bases. This CDR3 is 17 amino acids long. V shed 3 bases, J shed 0 bases, and the junction held 10 bases outside the gene matches. Germline V gene lookup returns CDR1 SQVTM and CDR2 ANQGSEA. The DNA of the CDR3 is TGCAGCGTTGAGGGGTTAGCGGGACGGCACTCCTACAATGAGCAGTTCTTC. It specifies CSVEGLAGRHSYNEQFF.

J is TRBJ1-3 and V is TRBV7-2; D is uncertain. CDR3 length: 15 amino acids. V was pared by 5 bases and J by 4 bases, with 15 bases between. Germline V CDR1 and CDR2: SGHTA, FQGNSA. Here the CDR3 reads CASSLQAGTGNTIYF. The CDR3 region has the DNA TGTGCCAGCAGCCTTCAGGCCGGAACCGGAAACACCATATATTTT.

This rearrangement joins TRBV5-1 to TRBJ1-2; unclear D gene. Trimming cost V 4 bases and J 8 bases, with 21 bases left between them. This CDR3 comprises 15 residues. CDR1 is SGHRS and CDR2 is YFSETQ in the germline V gene. This CDR3 reads CASSLTSGPKQGYTF. In DNA, the CDR3 is TGCGCCAGCAGCCTGACCTCTGGACCGAAGCAGGGCTACACCTTC.

The chain employs TRBV30 and TRBJ1-5; D uncertain. V lost 2 bases and J lost 5, with 10 bases in between. The CDR3 has 13 residues. Germline V gene data show CDR1 as GTSNPN and CDR2 as SVGIG (reference sequence). The CDR3 bases are TGTGCCTGGAGTTCTACCGCGGATCAGCCCCAGCATTTT. Encoded protein: CAWSSTADQPQHF.

The genes are TRBV5-4 and TRBJ2-1, with D unclear. Germline V gene lookup returns CDR1 SGHNT and CDR2 YYREEE (reference sequence). The CDR3 is 13 amino acids. V was clipped by 0 bases and J by 7 bases, with 8 bases between them. CDR3 region: CASSLDRRNEQFF. In DNA form, the CDR3 reads TGTGCCAGCAGCTTGGACAGAAGGAATGAGCAGTTCTTC.

This clone has just one count. This rearrangement joins TRBV6-1 to TRBJ2-1, with 9 bases identical to TRBD2. The CDR3 is 17 amino acids. Germline CDR1 is MNHNS and CDR2 is SASEGT. With 4 bases clipped from V and 8 bases from J, the junction kept 15 bases outside the gene matches. The CDR3 DNA is TGTGCCAGCAGTGGACCCGATGGCGGGAGGGAAGTAGATGAGCAGTTCTTC. Its protein is CASSGPDGGREVDEQFF.

This chain links TRBV29-1 with TRBJ2-7; 8 bases line up with TRBD1. Trimming took 1 base from V and 2 from J; bases not matched to a gene: 1. This CDR3 is 13 amino acids long. Germline CDR1 SQVTM, CDR2 ANQGSEA. CDR3 bases: TGCAGCGTTGAAGGGGACAGGCCCTACGAGCAGTACTTC. Encoded protein: CSVEGDRPYEQYF.

This rearrangement joins TRBV19 to TRBJ1-1, with D perhaps matching TRBD1 (5 bases). Trimming pared 9 bases from V and 0 bases from J, leaving 14 bases between. Germline CDR1 is LNHDA and CDR2 is SQIVND (reference sequence). This CDR3 is built from 14 residues. CDR3 sequence reads: CASDRDGMNTEAFF. CDR3 DNA sequence: TGTGCCAGCGACCGGGACGGTATGAACACTGAAGCTTTCTTT.

The J gene is TRBJ2-5, the V gene TRBV29-1; D call uncertain. With 4 bases removed from V and 1 base from J, the gap between germline ends came to 13 bases. The CDR3 consists of 14 residues. Germline V gene data show CDR1 as SQVTM and CDR2 as ANQGSEA. The CDR3 DNA is TGCAGCGTTGGGTTGCCTGGCGGCCAAGAGACCCAGTACTTC. This sequence encodes CSVGLPGGQETQYF.

The chain employs TRBV7-8 and TRBJ1-3; D not certain. V was clipped by 1 base and J by 0 bases, with 13 bases between them. The germline V gene encodes CDR1 SGHVS and CDR2 FQNEAQ. CDR3 size: 17 residues. CDR3 loop: CASSLVVASGSGNTIYF. In nucleotides, the CDR3 is TGTGCCAGCAGCTTAGTAGTGGCTTCAGGCTCTGGAAACACCATATATTTT.

The rearrangement uses TRBV2 and TRBJ2-1, with TRBD2 as a possible D gene (5 bases). V lost 2 bases and J 6 bases, leaving 8 bases between the germline ends. Germline CDR1 is SNHLY and CDR2 is FYNNEI. The CDR3 has 13 residues. CDR3 region: CASSEMRANEQFF. The CDR3 region has the DNA TGTGCCAGCAGTGAAATGAGGGCCAATGAGCAGTTCTTC. Combining the CDR3 with reference TRBV2 and TRBJ2-1 gives the whole variable domain EPEVTQTPSHQVTQMGQEVILRCVPISNHLYFYWYRQILGQKVEFLVSFYNNEISEKSEIFDDQFSVERPDGSNFTLKIRSTKLEDSAMYFCASSEMRANEQFFGPGTRLTVL.

The rearrangement uses TRBV4-1 and TRBJ1-3, with no clear D. Trimming removed 8 bases from V and 0 bases from J, with 14 bases in between. The CDR3 is 15 residues long. CDR1 MGHRA and CDR2 YSYEKL come from the germline V gene. The CDR3: CASSLGTYSGNTIYF. The CDR3, as DNA: TGCGCCAGCTCCCTGGGAACGTACTCTGGAAACACCATATATTTT.

The chain joins TRBV18 to TRBJ2-7; either TRBD1 or TRBD2 may fit D (8 bases each). The CDR3 has 14 residues. Deletions cut 4 bases from V and 5 bases from J, with 15 bases between. Germline V lookup: CDR1 KGHSH, CDR2 LQKENI. CDR3 region: CASSLLAGQDEQYF. For the CDR3, the DNA is TGTGCCAGCTCACTATTAGCGGGACAGGACGAGCAGTACTTC. Variable domain in full (rest from reference TRBV18 and TRBJ2-7): NAGVMQNPRHLVRRRGQEARLRCSPMKGHSHVYWYRQLPEEGLKFMVYLQKENIIDESGMPKERFSAEFPKEGPSILRIQQVVRGDSAAYFCASSLLAGQDEQYFGPGTRLTVT.

The chain is built from TRBV27 and TRBJ2-3; 7 bases map to TRBD1. CDR3 length equals 17 residues. Losses at the gene ends were 0 bases for V and 2 bases for J; bases not matched to a gene: 8. Germline CDR1 reads MNHEY; CDR2 reads SMNVEV (reference sequence). For the CDR3, the DNA is TGTGCCAGCAGTTTATCGAAGGGGGCAGGGGTCACAGATACGCAGTATTTT. Its protein product is CASSLSKGAGVTDTQYF.

The J gene is TRBJ2-2, the V gene TRBV2; 11 bases match TRBD1. V lost 6 bases and J lost 6; bases outside the gene matches: 6. This CDR3 has 15 amino acids. Germline assignment: CDR1 SNHLY and CDR2 FYNNEI. CDR3 sequence: CASSGQGAVSGELFF. CDR3 sequence (DNA): TGTGCCAGCAGCGGACAGGGGGCGGTATCCGGGGAGCTGTTTTTT.

Regarding this clone: This same CDR3 is encoded by further DNA sequences in the sample. This CDR3 reads CASSLEVGAGTEAFF. CDR3 coding DNA: TGTGCCAGCAGCTTAGAAGTGGGGGCGGGAACTGAAGCTTTCTTT. This sequence joins TRBV7-8 and TRBJ1-1; the D gene is possibly TRBD1 (6 bases). From germline, CDR1 is SGHVS and CDR2 FQNEAQ. Trimming left V 1 base short and J 5 bases short, with 14 bases between. The CDR3 sequence is 15 residues long.

In this sample, this clone turned up once. The rearrangement uses TRBV5-4 and TRBJ1-4; D is perhaps TRBD1 (5 bases). CDR1 and CDR2 from the germline V gene are SGHNT and YYREEE (reference sequence). The CDR3 runs to 14 residues. With 0 bases removed from V and 6 bases from J, the gap between germline ends came to 9 bases. The CDR3 region is CASSLVGRDEKLFF. The CDR3, as DNA: TGTGCCAGCAGCTTGGTAGGCAGGGATGAAAAACTGTTTTTT.

As to this clone: Within the sample, other DNA sequences also encode this same CDR3. The chain recombines TRBV30 with TRBJ2-7; D ambiguous. The CDR3 totals 11 residues. V was pared by 1 base and J by 3 bases, with 4 bases between. The germline V gene has CDR1 GTSNPN and CDR2 SVGIG (reference sequence). The DNA for the CDR3 is TGTGCCTGGAGTGGGAGCTACGAGCAGTACTTC. Protein product: CAWSGSYEQYF.

The chain has TRBV20-1 and TRBJ1-1; D remains ambiguous. CDR1 is DFQATT, CDR2 SNEGSKA, per germline (reference sequence). The V gene lost 6 bases and the J gene lost 8 bases, with 13 bases spanning the gap. CDR3 length: 11 amino acids. CDR3 region: CSAPLGIEAFF. The CDR3 DNA sequence: TGCAGTGCCCCCCTGGGGATCGAAGCTTTCTTT.

This clone was detected only a few times. The chain links TRBV6-2 or TRBV6-3 to TRBJ1-1; D is ambiguous. Germline V gene lookup returns CDR1 MNHEY and CDR2 SVGEGT. V shed 5 bases and J shed 7 bases, with 17 bases lying between them. This CDR3 has 14 amino acids. The CDR3 coding sequence is TGTGCCAGCAGTCTGCCGGCTGGTGGCCATGAAGCTTTCTTT. Translating gives CASSLPAGGHEAFF.